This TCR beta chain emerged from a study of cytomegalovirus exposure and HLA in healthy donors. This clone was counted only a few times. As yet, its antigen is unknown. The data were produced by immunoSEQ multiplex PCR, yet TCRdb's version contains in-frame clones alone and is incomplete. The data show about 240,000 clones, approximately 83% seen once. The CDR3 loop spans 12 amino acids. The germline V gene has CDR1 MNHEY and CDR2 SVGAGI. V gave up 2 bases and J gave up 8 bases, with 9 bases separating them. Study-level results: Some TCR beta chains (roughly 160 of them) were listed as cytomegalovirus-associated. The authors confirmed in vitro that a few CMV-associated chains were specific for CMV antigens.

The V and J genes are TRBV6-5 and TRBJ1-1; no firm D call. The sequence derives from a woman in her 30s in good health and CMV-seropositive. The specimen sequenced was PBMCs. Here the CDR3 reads CASSYPLGEAFF. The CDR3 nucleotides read TGTGCCAGCAGTTACCCGCTCGGGGAAGCTTTCTTT.